This passage covers 5 T cell receptor beta chains from one sample sequenced in a study of shared clonotypes between healthy human individuals. Here immunoSEQ multiplex PCR was the method, and the copy in TCRdb shows in-frame clones only, minus some. The sample contains 2 million to 3 million clones, roughly 93% of which appear only once. The source material was naive CD4+ T cells from PBMCs. Subset denoted: CD45RA+ positively selected. Receptors originate from a man aged 18-30 years in good health. Some clones in this sample may be carry-over from other donors' samples.

The V call is TRBV9, the J call TRBJ1-5, with D tentatively TRBD1 (5 bases). Trimming cost V 4 bases and J 9 bases, with 20 bases left between them. The germline CDR1 and CDR2 sequences are SGDLS and YYNGEE. The CDR3 sequence is 15 residues long. CDR3 bases: TGTGCCAGCAGCCCCTTTGGGGGACCCACAGGGCCCCAGCATTTT. The encoded protein is CASSPFGGPTGPQHF.

V is TRBV11-2 and J is TRBJ1-6; unclear D gene. CDR3 length equals 18 residues. V shed 5 bases and J shed 1 base, with 18 bases lying between them. Per the germline V gene, CDR1 is SGHAT and CDR2 is FQNNGV. The CDR3 region is CASSNKVEYASYNSPLHF. The CDR3 bases are TGTGCCAGCAGCAATAAAGTGGAGTACGCTTCCTATAATTCACCCCTCCACTTT.

This sequence joins TRBV18 and TRBJ1-2, with D perhaps TRBD1 (5 bases). Germline CDR1 reads KGHSH; CDR2 reads LQKENI. The CDR3 has 13 residues. The V and J ends lost 6 bases and 4 bases respectively, with 12 bases between them. CDR3 loop: CASSETEFYGYTF. The CDR3 nucleotides are TGTGCCAGCTCCGAGACAGAATTCTATGGCTACACCTTC.

Only a few counts were recorded for this clone. The identical CDR3 is also encoded by other nucleotide sequences in the sample. The CDR3 reads CASSYRNTGELFF. In DNA form, the CDR3 reads TGTGCCAGCAGCTACCGGAACACCGGGGAGCTGTTTTTT. The V and J genes are TRBV11-3 and TRBJ2-2; D call uncertain. The germline V and J ends were trimmed by 4 bases and 1 base, with 4 bases remaining between them. The V gene's germline CDR1 is SGHNT and CDR2 YENEEA. The CDR3 length is 13 residues.

In its sample, this clone was seen a few times. The CDR3 DNA sequence: TGTGCCAGCAGCCCGCTAGCGGGAGGAGATACGCAGTATTTT. Its translation is CASSPLAGGDTQYF. The rearrangement uses TRBV2 and TRBJ2-3, with 11 positions matching TRBD2. The ends lost 6 bases at V and 5 bases at J; junction bases unmatched: 4. The germline gives CDR1 SNHLY, CDR2 FYNNEI. This CDR3 comprises 14 residues.